This T cell receptor beta chain comes out of a study of identical twins. This clonotype was seen more than once but under ten times. Its antigen is currently unknown. Study findings and constraints: Out-of-frame alpha sequences common to twins exhibited a surplus of low generation probability. Partial confounding of zero-insertion analyses by invariant MAIT and iNKT cells was possible.

TCRdb re-called the 5' RACE reads through MiXCR, storing one row per CDR3 protein. The sample has about 220,000 distinct CDR3 sequences, 6% to 8% seen once. Trimming pared 2 bases from V and 1 base from J, leaving 6 bases between. In germline, CDR1 is SGHNT, CDR2 YYREEE (reference sequence). The CDR3 sequence is 13 residues long. The sample was also linked to a second study, of yellow fever vaccine responses in identical twins.

The receptor comes from a young woman in good health. Sequencing used CD8+ T cells sorted from blood. The rearrangement joins TRBV5-4 to TRBJ1-1; D possibly corresponds to TRBD1 (5 bases). CDR3: CASSFQGNTEAFF. The CDR3 region has the DNA TGTGCCAGCAGCTTTCAGGGGAACACTGAAGCTTTCTTT.